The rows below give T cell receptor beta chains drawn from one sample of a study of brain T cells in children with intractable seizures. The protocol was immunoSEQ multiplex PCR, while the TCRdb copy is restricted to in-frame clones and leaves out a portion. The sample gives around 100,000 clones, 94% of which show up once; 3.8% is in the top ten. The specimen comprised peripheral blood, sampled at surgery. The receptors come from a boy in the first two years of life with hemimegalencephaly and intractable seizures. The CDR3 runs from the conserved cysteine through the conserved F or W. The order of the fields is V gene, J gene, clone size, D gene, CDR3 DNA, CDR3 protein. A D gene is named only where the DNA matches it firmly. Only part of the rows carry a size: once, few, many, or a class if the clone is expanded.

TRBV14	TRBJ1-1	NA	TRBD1	TGTGCCAGCAGCCTCAGGGGGGTCGAGACTGCTTTCTTT	CASSLRGVETAFF
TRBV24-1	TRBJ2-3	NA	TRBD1	TGTGCCACCGGGGGACAGCCAGATACGCAGTATTTT	CATGGQPDTQYF
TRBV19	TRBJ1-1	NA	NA	TGTGCCAGTATGGCACCCCCGACCGTGAACACTGAAGCTTTCTTT	CASMAPPTVNTEAFF
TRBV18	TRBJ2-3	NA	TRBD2	TGTGCCAGCTCAATACTAGCGGGAGGTACAGATACGCAGTATTTT	CASSILAGGTDTQYF
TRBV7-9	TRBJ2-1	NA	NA	TGTGCCAGCAGCTTACCAGAAGGGACGACTACCCAATACGTGAGTGAGCAGTTCTTC	CASSLPEGTTTQYVSEQFF
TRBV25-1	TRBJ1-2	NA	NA	TGTGCCAGCAGTGAAACAGCGGTCAACTATGGCTACACCTTC	CASSETAVNYGYTF
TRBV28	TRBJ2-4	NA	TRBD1	TGTGCCAGCAGTCCTCCCGCGACAGGGCCCCGTGCCCATTTCCAAAACATTCAGTACTTC	CASSPPATGPRAHFQNIQYF
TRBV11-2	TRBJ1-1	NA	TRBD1	TGTGCCAGCAGCTCGGGACAGGGTTGGGACACTGAAGCTTTCTTT	CASSSGQGWDTEAFF
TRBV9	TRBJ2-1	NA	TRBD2	TGTGCCAGCACCCTGACTAGCGGGACACAATACAATGAGCAGTTCTTC	CASTLTSGTQYNEQFF
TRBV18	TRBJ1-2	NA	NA	TGTGCCAGCTCACCATCCGCCCAGCGAGTCGGCTACACCTTC	CASSPSAQRVGYTF
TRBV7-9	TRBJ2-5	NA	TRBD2	TGTGCCAGCAGCTTTAGCGGGATTACCCGAGAGACCCAGTACTTC	CASSFSGITRETQYF
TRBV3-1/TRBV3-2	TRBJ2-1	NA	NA	TGTGCCAGCAGCCAAGATCTAAGGGGACCCTACAATGAGCAGTTCTTC	CASSQDLRGPYNEQFF
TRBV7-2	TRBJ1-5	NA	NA	TGTGCCAGCAGCTTAGCGGGGGCGAGGGGGAATCAGCCCCAGCATTTT	CASSLAGARGNQPQHF
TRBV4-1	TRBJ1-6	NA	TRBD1	TGCGCCAGCAGCCAAGACGGGGGACAGGGTAATTCACCCCTCCACTTT	CASSQDGGQGNSPLHF
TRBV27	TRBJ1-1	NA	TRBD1	TGTGCCAGCAGTCGGCTGACAGGGGGCCTGAACACTGAAGCTTTCTTT	CASSRLTGGLNTEAFF
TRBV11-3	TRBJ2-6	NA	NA	TGTGCCAGCAGCTTAGATAGGAGTAAGGCGGGAACTGGGGCCAACGTCCTGACTTTC	CASSLDRSKAGTGANVLTF
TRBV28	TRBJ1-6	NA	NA	TGTGCCAGCCACAGTCGGGGGAATTCACCCCTCCACTTT	CASHSRGNSPLHF
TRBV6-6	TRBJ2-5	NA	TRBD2	TGTGCCAGCAAGGCGACTAGCGGGAGGGAGACCCAGTACTTC	CASKATSGRETQYF
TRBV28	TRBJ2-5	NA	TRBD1	TGTGCCAGCAGTAACCGGGACAGGGGGCGCGCGGAGACCCAGTACTTC	CASSNRDRGRAETQYF
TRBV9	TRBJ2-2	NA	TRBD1	TGTGCCAGCAGCGTAGGGCAGGGGGTCACCGGGGAGCTGTTTTTT	CASSVGQGVTGELFF
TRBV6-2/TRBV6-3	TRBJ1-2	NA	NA	TGTGCCAGCAGTTATGGAGGGACCTATGGCTACACCTTC	CASSYGGTYGYTF
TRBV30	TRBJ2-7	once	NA	TGTGCCTGGATTTGCGGGACCTACGAGCAGTACTTC	CAWICGTYEQYF
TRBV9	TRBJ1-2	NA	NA	TGTGCCAGCAGCGGCATGGGCGGTCTCTATGGCTACACCTTC	CASSGMGGLYGYTF
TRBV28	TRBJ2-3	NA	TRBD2	TGTGCCAGCAGCCCGACTAGCGGGAGGGGGGATACGCAGTATTTT	CASSPTSGRGDTQYF
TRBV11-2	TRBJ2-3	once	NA	TGTGCCAGCAGCCTCGACTTAGAAGATACGCAGTATTTT	CASSLDLEDTQYF
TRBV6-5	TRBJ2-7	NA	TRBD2	TGTGCCAGCAGTTACTCGGGACTAGCGCCCTCCTACGAGCAGTACTTC	CASSYSGLAPSYEQYF
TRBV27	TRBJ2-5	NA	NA	TGTGCCAGTGGGGGAGGACAAGAGACCCAGTACTTC	CASGGGQETQYF
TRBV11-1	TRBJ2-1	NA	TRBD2	TGTGCCAGCAGCCCGAGACTAGCGGGAGGGGGGAATGAGCAGTTCTTC	CASSPRLAGGGNEQFF
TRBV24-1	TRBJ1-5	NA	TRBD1	TGTGCCACCAGTGACCCGACGGGACAGGGACGATACAATCAGCCCCAGCATTTT	CATSDPTGQGRYNQPQHF
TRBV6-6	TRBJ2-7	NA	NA	TGTGCCAGCAGTCCCCTTGACGGGGCAATCCACTCCTACGAGCAGTACTTC	CASSPLDGAIHSYEQYF
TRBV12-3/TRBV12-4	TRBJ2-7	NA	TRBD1	TGTGCCAGCAGTCTGACAGGGGGCGGCGAGCAGTACTTC	CASSLTGGGEQYF
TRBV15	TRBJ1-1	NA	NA	TGTGCCACCGGAAGCGGAGGGGTGAGGATGAACACTGAAGCTTTCTTT	CATGSGGVRMNTEAFF
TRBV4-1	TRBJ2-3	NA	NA	TGCGCCAGCAGCCAAGGACCAGGGGCAGATACGCAGTATTTT	CASSQGPGADTQYF
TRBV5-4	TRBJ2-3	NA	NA	TGTGCCAGCAGCCACGGAGGCACAGATACGCAGTATTTT	CASSHGGTDTQYF
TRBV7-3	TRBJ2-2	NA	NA	TGTGCCAGCAGCCCCCAAGCGGGCGGGAACACCGGGGAGCTGTTTTTT	CASSPQAGGNTGELFF
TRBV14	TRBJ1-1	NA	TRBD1	TGTGCCAGCAGCCCTCCCCGACAGGGTGGGACTGAAGCTTTCTTT	CASSPPRQGGTEAFF
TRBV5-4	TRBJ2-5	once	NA	TGTGCCAGCAGCTTGGCGGCTAGAGCAGAGACCCAGTACTTC	CASSLAARAETQYF
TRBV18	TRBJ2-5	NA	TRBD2	TGTGCCAGCTCACCTATTCCGGGACTAGCGGAAGAGACCCAGTACTTC	CASSPIPGLAEETQYF
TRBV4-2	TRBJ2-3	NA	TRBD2	TGTGCCAGCAGCCCCAGGAGGAGCGGGGCTAGCACAGATACGCAGTATTTT	CASSPRRSGASTDTQYF
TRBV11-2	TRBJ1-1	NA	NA	TGTGCCAGCAGCTTATGGGGGATTGGCACTGAAGCTTTCTTT	CASSLWGIGTEAFF
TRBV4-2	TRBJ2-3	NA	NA	TGTGCCAGCAGCCAAGAAGCAGCCCTCACAGATACGCAGTATTTT	CASSQEAALTDTQYF
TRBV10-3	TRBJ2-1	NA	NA	TGTGCCATCAGTGAGTCTAGGACCCGCGGGAATGAGCAGTTCTTC	CAISESRTRGNEQFF
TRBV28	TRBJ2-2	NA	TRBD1	TGTGCCAGTGTTGGGGACAGATCCACCGGGGAGCTGTTTTTT	CASVGDRSTGELFF
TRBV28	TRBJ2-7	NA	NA	TGTGCCAGCACCACGCCCGGGACGCGGGCCCACGAGCAGTACTTC	CASTTPGTRAHEQYF
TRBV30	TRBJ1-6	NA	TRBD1	TGTGCCTGTGACAGGGGTAATTCACCCCTCCACTTT	CACDRGNSPLHF